The present T cell receptor (beta chain) was sequenced within a study of shared clonotypes between healthy human individuals. Study-wide points: Clonotypes that were shared across four donors made up around 5% of naive CD4 clonotypes.

Naive CD8 populations comprised CD45RO-negative cells positively selected for CCR7, excluding terminally differentiated effector memory CD45RA+ cells. Donors included only healthy HIV-negative adults lacking recent acute infections or vaccinations. Regarding this clone: Its antigen remains unknown.

Germline values: CDR1 SEHNR, CDR2 FQNEAQ (reference sequence). J was trimmed by 6 bases and V by 1 base; bases with no gene match: 8. The CDR3 consists of 16 residues. Investigators spread the genomic DNA of each subset evenly over several immunoSEQ plates. How the authors handled the data: For the immunoSEQ data, sequences were junction-only without quality scores, so filtering differed. Sequencing used immunoSEQ multiplex PCR; TCRdb keeps in-frame clones, though not all of them. That table supplies the V and J calls and clone size; D and trimming were determined from the DNA. This sample has 760,000 or so clones; 90% to 98% occur once, and the top ten carry around 0.25%.

This sequence was found in a man aged 25-45 years in good health. What was sequenced was naive CD8+ T cells sorted from blood. V and J are TRBV7-9 and TRBJ2-1; 8 bases map to TRBD1. CDR3 amino acids: CASSLVGQGSGNEQFF. In nucleotides, the CDR3 is TGTGCCAGCAGCTTAGTCGGACAGGGATCCGGCAATGAGCAGTTCTTC.